These 30 T cell receptor beta chains were sequenced from one sample in a study of cytomegalovirus exposure and HLA in healthy donors. 13 Jbeta primers and 60 Vbeta primers were used for the PCR. The data were produced by immunoSEQ multiplex PCR, yet TCRdb's version contains in-frame clones alone and is incomplete. Among about 110,000 clones listed, roughly 78% were seen once. Sequenced input: PBMCs. The origin of the receptors is a woman aged 40 to 50 in good health and CMV-seronegative.

This clone was observed a single time. The chain is built from TRBV5-6 and TRBJ2-5, with TRBD2 matching over 7 bases. This CDR3 contains 15 residues. Trimming at V came to 4 bases and at J to 2 bases, leaving 8 bases not matched to a gene. CDR1 and CDR2 (germline): SGHDT, YYEEEE. The CDR3 DNA reads TGTGCCAGCAGCGACCCGCGGGGGACGCAAGAGACCCAGTACTTC. Translated: CASSDPRGTQETQYF.

The rearrangement links TRBV28 to TRBJ1-6; D remains ambiguous. Germline CDR1 MDHEN, CDR2 SYDVKM. Trimming took 6 bases from V and 3 from J, leaving 12 bases between them. The CDR3 length is 15 residues. The CDR3 nucleotides read TGTGCCAGCAGGGCCCCGACAAGCTATAATTCACCCCTCCACTTT. The encoded protein is CASRAPTSYNSPLHF.

As regards this clone: This CDR3 is also generated by other DNA sequences in the sample. J is TRBJ1-1 and V is TRBV5-1, with 7 bases lining up with TRBD1. Germline values: CDR1 SGHRS, CDR2 YFSETQ. The CDR3 spans 14 residues. Trimming removed 0 bases from V and 1 base from J; junction bases left unmatched: 0. CDR3 sequence: CASSLGTGNTEAFF. The CDR3 nucleotides are TGCGCCAGCAGCTTGGGGACAGGGAACACTGAAGCTTTCTTT.

The gene calls are TRBV28 and TRBJ2-1; weak D call: TRBD1 (6 bases). V was cut by 2 bases and J by 4 bases, with 12 bases left in between. This CDR3 has 15 amino acids. Germline loops: CDR1 MDHEN, CDR2 SYDVKM. CDR3 bases: TGTGCCAGCAGTTTAAACACAGGGTGGTACAATGAGCAGTTCTTC. This encodes CASSLNTGWYNEQFF.

Comments on this clone: One junction end disagrees with the germline gene, perhaps due to a read error. The rearrangement links TRBV7-9 to TRBJ2-2; 7 bases align to TRBD2. The length of the CDR3 is 17 residues. Germline CDR1 reads SEHNR; CDR2 reads FQNEAQ (reference sequence). CDR3 DNA: TGTTCCAGCAGCTCCAATCCGGGACTACCACCGGGGGGGGAGCTGTTTTTT. Translating it yields CSSSSNPGLPPGGELFF.

Concerning this clone itself: The junction departs from germline at one end; a sequencing error may be responsible. Other DNA sequences in this sample translate to the same CDR3. The rearrangement uses TRBV7-2 and TRBJ1-1; 7 bases are shared with TRBD1. This CDR3 has 14 residues. CDR1 is SGHTA, CDR2 FQGNSA, per germline. This CDR3 reads CASSAQGLNTEAFF. As DNA, the CDR3 is TGCGCCAGCAGCGCACAGGGGTTGAACACTGAAGCTTTCTTT.

This clone came up once. Other DNA sequences within the sample encode an identical CDR3. The V call is TRBV11-3, the J call TRBJ1-3; the D is unclear. CDR3 size: 13 residues. Germline CDR1 SGHNT, CDR2 YENEEA. The V end lost 4 bases, the J end lost 4 bases, and 8 bases lay between the germline ends. DNA for the CDR3: TGTGCCAGCAGCTCAGGCTCCGGAAACACCATATATTTT. Encoded protein: CASSSGSGNTIYF.

Only a few counts were recorded for this clone. The chain couples TRBV19 to TRBJ2-7; D perhaps matches TRBD2 (5 bases). With 5 bases removed from V and 6 bases from J, the gap between germline ends came to 26 bases. The CDR3 is 17 amino acids. Germline assignment: CDR1 LNHDA and CDR2 SQIVND (reference sequence). This CDR3 is CASSAVAGGKRPPEQYF. Written as DNA, the CDR3 is TGTGCCAGTAGTGCGGTGGCAGGAGGTAAAAGACCCCCCGAGCAGTACTTC.

This clone was recorded a few times. The chain recombines TRBV29-1 with TRBJ2-1; no reliable D call. V lost 7 bases to trimming and J lost 1 base, with 23 bases between them. From germline, CDR1 is SQVTM and CDR2 ANQGSEA. This CDR3 is 17 amino acids long. This chain's CDR3 is CSARSLAPLGSYNEQFF. The CDR3 DNA is TGCAGCGCTAGATCTTTAGCCCCCCTCGGGTCCTACAATGAGCAGTTCTTC.

Here the CDR3 reads CASSVQGVTEAFF. The CDR3 nucleotides read TGTGCCAGCAGTGTACAGGGGGTCACTGAAGCTTTCTTT. This chain connects TRBV6-5 to TRBJ1-1, with 8 bases aligning to TRBD1. Germline CDR1 reads MNHEY; CDR2 reads SVGAGI. Losses at the gene ends were 5 bases for V and 4 bases for J; bases not matched to a gene: 3. This CDR3 is 13 amino acids long.

As regards this clone: One junction end does not reproduce the germline sequence, and a read error may be involved. J is TRBJ1-2 and V is TRBV7-9; 8 positions match TRBD1. The CDR3 has 14 residues. Germline V gene lookup returns CDR1 SEHNR and CDR2 FQNEAQ (reference sequence). For the CDR3, the DNA is TGTTCCAGCAGCCCCAGGACAGGGCACTATGGCTACACCTTC. Its translation: CSSSPRTGHYGYTF.

As regards this clone: The same CDR3 also results from other DNA sequences found in this sample. The chain links TRBV2 to TRBJ1-1; D unresolved. CDR3 size: 10 residues. V lost 6 bases, J lost 4 bases, and 3 bases lay in between. CDR1 SNHLY and CDR2 FYNNEI come from the germline V gene. DNA for the CDR3: TGTGCCAGCAGCCGCACTGAAGCTTTCTTT. Its translation: CASSRTEAFF. Complete variable domain (other parts from reference TRBV2 and TRBJ1-1): EPEVTQTPSHQVTQMGQEVILRCVPISNHLYFYWYRQILGQKVEFLVSFYNNEISEKSEIFDDQFSVERPDGSNFTLKIRSTKLEDSAMYFCASSRTEAFFGQGTRLTVV.

The chain has TRBV28 and TRBJ1-4, with 8 bases fitting TRBD1. Germline-derived CDR1 and CDR2 are MDHEN and SYDVKM. CDR3 length equals 15 residues. Germline trimming cut 6 bases from V and 3 bases from J; bases unmatched to any gene: 6. Written as DNA, the CDR3 is TGTGCCAGCAGCCCCCGGACAGGGCCTAATGAAAAACTGTTTTTT. This translates into CASSPRTGPNEKLFF.

The chain is built from TRBV11-2 and TRBJ1-3; 8 bases map to TRBD1. The V gene's germline CDR1 is SGHAT and CDR2 FQNNGV. Trimming removed 5 bases from V and 3 bases from J; junction bases left unmatched: 3. The CDR3 is 14 amino acids. CDR3 coding DNA: TGTGCCAGCAGCCACAGGGGGAATGGAAACACCATATATTTT. Protein product: CASSHRGNGNTIYF.

This clone was picked up many times. This chain uses TRBV10-1 with TRBJ1-1; D may be TRBD1 (5 bases). Germline V gene data show CDR1 as WNHNN and CDR2 as SYGVQD (reference sequence). The CDR3 is 12 residues long. The germline V and J ends were trimmed by 5 bases and 6 bases, with 10 bases remaining between them. The CDR3 spells CASSRGSAEAFF. The DNA of the CDR3 is TGCGCCAGCAGTCGGGGGAGTGCTGAAGCTTTCTTT.

This chain joins TRBV27 and TRBJ2-2, with TRBD2 identical over 10 bases. Looked up from germline, CDR1 is MNHEY and CDR2 is SMNVEV (reference sequence). V shed 5 bases and J 1 base; nucleotides not matched to a gene: 10. This CDR3 has 18 residues. CDR3 amino acids: CASSRGSGRSGNTGELFF. As DNA, the CDR3 is TGTGCCAGCAGTAGGGGTAGCGGGAGGAGTGGGAACACCGGGGAGCTGTTTTTT.

The chain's CDR3 is CASSYSGLADEQYF. CDR3 sequence (DNA): TGTGCCAGCAGCTACTCGGGACTAGCGGACGAGCAGTACTTC. This chain connects TRBV9 to TRBJ2-7; TRBD2 matches at 11 bases. J lost 5 bases, V lost 4 bases, and 5 bases had no gene match. CDR1 SGDLS and CDR2 YYNGEE come from the germline V gene. This CDR3 region has 14 residues.

This chain joins TRBV11-3 and TRBJ1-1; the D is unclear. Trimming stripped 0 bases from V and 8 bases from J, with 10 bases between. The CDR3 sequence is 13 residues long. Per the germline V gene, CDR1 is SGHNT and CDR2 is YENEEA. CDR3 nucleotide sequence: TGTGCCAGCAGCTTAGAGTCAGGCAGAGAAGCTTTCTTT. It is translated as CASSLESGREAFF.

The table lists this clone with a count of one. The chain carries TRBV18 and TRBJ2-5, with TRBD1 matching over 7 bases. Germline V gene data show CDR1 as KGHSH and CDR2 as LQKENI. This CDR3 is 15 amino acids long. V gave up 3 bases and J gave up 3 bases; unmatched junction bases: 7. The chain's CDR3 is CASSPPDRPKETQYF. For the CDR3, the DNA is TGTGCCAGCTCACCTCCGGACAGGCCCAAAGAGACCCAGTACTTC.

The chain carries TRBV28 and TRBJ1-3; the match to TRBD1 covers 9 bases. The CDR3 is 17 amino acids. J was trimmed by 3 bases and V by 5 bases; bases with no gene match: 11. Germline V gene data show CDR1 as MDHEN and CDR2 as SYDVKM. The CDR3: CASSPRDRVFYGNTIYF. As DNA, the CDR3 is TGTGCCAGCAGTCCTCGGGACAGGGTATTTTATGGAAACACCATATATTTT. Looking up the rest from reference TRBV28 and TRBJ1-3 gives the full variable domain: DVKVTQSSRYLVKRTGEKVFLECVQDMDHENMFWYRQDPGLGLRLIYFSYDVKMKEKGDIPEGYSVSREKKERFSLILESASTNQTSMYLCASSPRDRVFYGNTIYFGEGSWLTVV.

This clone has just a few counts. The chain recombines TRBV5-6 with TRBJ2-5; TRBD2 aligns across 12 bases. The V and J ends lost 4 bases and 4 bases, in that order; junction bases with no gene match: 5. CDR1 and CDR2 (germline): SGHDT, YYEEEE. There are 15 residues in the CDR3. The CDR3: CASSPLAGGRETQYF. The CDR3 DNA reads as TGTGCCAGCAGCCCTCTAGCGGGAGGGAGAGAGACCCAGTACTTC.

The chain is built from TRBV6-1 and TRBJ1-2; weak D call: TRBD1 (5 bases). Germline V gene data show CDR1 as MNHNS and CDR2 as SASEGT. V lost 2 bases and J 6 bases, leaving 16 bases between the germline ends. This CDR3 is built from 15 residues. In nucleotides, the CDR3 is TGTGCCAGCAGTGAAAGGGGTGGGCGATCGCATGGCTACACCTTC. As protein: CASSERGGRSHGYTF.

V is TRBV19 and J is TRBJ1-4, with TRBD1 matching over 7 bases. V dropped 5 bases and J dropped 5; count of bases not matched to a gene: 17. CDR1 is LNHDA and CDR2 is SQIVND in the germline V gene (reference sequence). The CDR3 extends over 18 amino acids. The CDR3 reads CASSDRDSGSVPNEKLFF. The CDR3 DNA sequence: TGTGCCAGTAGTGACCGGGACAGCGGGTCGGTCCCCAATGAAAAACTGTTTTTT.

The genes are TRBV7-2 and TRBJ1-5, with D maybe TRBD1 (6 bases). The germline V gene encodes CDR1 SGHTA and CDR2 FQGNSA. The CDR3 has 13 amino acids. Trimming shortened V by 4 bases and J by 6 bases, and 10 bases separated the two germline ends. CDR3 protein: CASSSQGRQPQHF. CDR3 nucleotides: TGTGCCAGCAGCTCACAGGGTCGTCAGCCCCAGCATTTT.

CDR3 nucleotides: TGTGCCAGCAGTCGAACCGGGACAGGGAGGTCCGAGCAGTACTTC. Protein sequence: CASSRTGTGRSEQYF. The rearrangement joins TRBV28 to TRBJ2-7, with 9 bases that match TRBD1. CDR1 and CDR2 from the germline V gene are MDHEN and SYDVKM. V gave up 5 bases and J gave up 6 bases; unmatched junction bases: 11. This CDR3 has 15 residues.

The sample holds one count of this clone. The chain employs TRBV19 and TRBJ2-2; possible D gene TRBD1, 6 bases. Deletions cut 7 bases from V and 2 bases from J, with 17 bases between. Germline V gene data show CDR1 as LNHDA and CDR2 as SQIVND (reference sequence). This CDR3 is 16 amino acids long. The CDR3 DNA sequence: TGTGCCAGTACTCTGACGGGACAAATAAACACCGGGGAGCTGTTTTTT. Its protein is CASTLTGQINTGELFF.

The V call is TRBV6-6, the J call TRBJ2-3; D call uncertain. Germline values: CDR1 MNHNY, CDR2 SVGAGI (reference sequence). This CDR3 has 14 residues. Trimming shortened V by 3 bases and J by 5 bases, and 12 bases separated the two germline ends. The CDR3 is CASSYQISKDTQYF. As DNA, the CDR3 is TGTGCCAGCAGTTATCAGATCTCGAAAGATACGCAGTATTTT.

This chain links TRBV11-3 with TRBJ2-1; tentatively, D is TRBD1 (6 bases). In germline, CDR1 is SGHNT, CDR2 YENEEA. The V end lost 2 bases, the J end lost 1 base, and 12 bases lay between the germline ends. The CDR3 sequence is 16 residues long. The DNA of the CDR3 is TGTGCCAGCAGCTTAACAGGGCCCCAATCCTACAATGAGCAGTTCTTC. It translates to CASSLTGPQSYNEQFF.

The genes are TRBV30 and TRBJ2-5; D might be TRBD2 (5 bases). With the DNA end fitting TRBJ2-7 better, the J assignment may be wrong. Looked up from germline, CDR1 is GTSNPN and CDR2 is SVGIG (reference sequence). This CDR3 has 15 residues. CDR3 amino acids: CAWSARSTSSYEQYF. CDR3 DNA: TGTGCCTGGAGCGCCCGGAGTACTAGCTCCTACGAGCAGTACTTC.

As to this clone: The conserved phenylalanine or tryptophan normally closing the CDR3 is absent here, so this likely arose from a read error. The limits of the CDR3 on the DNA are not certain, so only TCRdb's listed CDR3 is given. The rearrangement uses TRBV28 and TRBJ1-2; the table calls TRBD1, which could not be checked here. The V gene's germline CDR1 is MDHEN and CDR2 SYDVKM. The CDR3 extends over 16 residues, inclusive of both ends. CDR3 residues: CASSSHAPGQGAYSVA.